Listed below are T cell receptor beta chains from one sample, sequenced in a study of metastatic and nonmetastatic thyroid tumors. TCRdb reprocessed the PCR reads via MiXCR. The data show 15,000 to 20,000 clones, roughly 23% seen once. Sequenced material: adjacent normal tissue. The receptors originated from a female donor with papillary thyroid cancer or a benign thyroid nodule (not recorded which). Some clones in this sample may be carry-over from other donors' samples. The CDR3 runs from the conserved cysteine through the conserved F or W. A D gene is named only where the DNA matches it firmly. The size entry is marked missing in some rows and otherwise reads once, few, many or a size class.

v_gene: TRBV20-1
d_gene: TRBD2
abundance: .
j_gene: TRBJ2-1
CDR3aa: CSARTSGSVYNEQFF
CDR3nt: TGCAGTGCCCGGACTAGCGGGAGTGTCTACAATGAGCAGTTCTTC

v_gene: TRBV28
d_gene: TRBD2
abundance: medium-sized
j_gene: TRBJ2-7
CDR3aa: CASSFTSGRISYEQYF
CDR3nt: TGTGCCAGCAGTTTCACCAGCGGGAGGATCTCCTACGAGCAGTACTTC

v_gene: TRBV18
d_gene: .
abundance: .
j_gene: TRBJ1-1
CDR3aa: CASSPVVGNTEAFF
CDR3nt: TGTGCCAGCTCACCAGTCGTGGGGAACACTGAAGCTTTCTTT

v_gene: TRBV11-2
d_gene: .
abundance: .
j_gene: TRBJ2-6
CDR3aa: CASHPGLGSGANLLTF
CDR3nt: TGTGCCAGCCACCCGGGACTGGGGTCTGGGGCCAACTTACTGACTTTC

v_gene: TRBV4-3
d_gene: TRBD2
abundance: .
j_gene: TRBJ2-1
CDR3aa: CASSQSSGTMNEQFF
CDR3nt: TGCGCCAGCAGCCAAAGTAGCGGGACCATGAATGAGCAGTTCTTC

v_gene: TRBV10-3
d_gene: TRBD1
abundance: .
j_gene: TRBJ2-1
CDR3aa: CAISGQGNNEQFF
CDR3nt: TGTGCCATCAGTGGACAGGGCAACAATGAGCAGTTCTTC

v_gene: TRBV6-1
d_gene: .
abundance: few
j_gene: TRBJ1-2
CDR3aa: CASSSFVGYTF
CDR3nt: TGTGCCAGCAGTAGTTTTGTGGGCTACACCTTC

v_gene: TRBV30
d_gene: .
abundance: .
j_gene: TRBJ1-6
CDR3aa: CAWTCSGNSPLHF
CDR3nt: TGTGCCTGGACGTGCAGTGGGAATTCACCCCTCCACTTT

v_gene: TRBV12-3/TRBV12-4
d_gene: .
abundance: .
j_gene: TRBJ2-2
CDR3aa: CASSSMAGELFF
CDR3nt: TGTGCCAGCAGTTCAATGGCCGGGGAGCTGTTTTTT

v_gene: TRBV4-3
d_gene: .
abundance: .
j_gene: TRBJ2-1
CDR3aa: CASSQDSVGGPNTEQFF
CDR3nt: TGCGCCAGCAGCCAAGATAGCGTGGGGGGGCCGAACACTGAGCAGTTCTTC

v_gene: TRBV9
d_gene: TRBD2
abundance: few
j_gene: TRBJ2-7
CDR3aa: CASSGSTSGSYEQYF
CDR3nt: TGTGCCAGCAGCGGAAGCACTAGCGGGAGCTACGAGCAGTACTTC

v_gene: TRBV7-8
d_gene: TRBD2
abundance: .
j_gene: TRBJ2-7
CDR3aa: CASSFRLAEHYEQYF
CDR3nt: TGTGCCAGCAGCTTTAGACTAGCGGAACATTACGAGCAGTACTTC

v_gene: TRBV27
d_gene: .
abundance: .
j_gene: TRBJ2-7
CDR3aa: CASSLYGESYEQYF
CDR3nt: TGTGCCAGCAGTTTATATGGGGAGTCCTACGAGCAGTACTTC

v_gene: TRBV6-5
d_gene: TRBD1
abundance: few
j_gene: TRBJ1-2
CDR3aa: CASSYMPGGASGYTF
CDR3nt: TGTGCCAGCAGTTACATGCCAGGGGGCGCGTCGGGCTACACCTTC

v_gene: TRBV27
d_gene: TRBD1
abundance: .
j_gene: TRBJ2-7
CDR3aa: CASSLWGTALEEQYF
CDR3nt: TGTGCCAGCAGTTTATGGGGGACAGCCCTTGAAGAGCAGTACTTC

v_gene: TRBV2
d_gene: TRBD1
abundance: few
j_gene: TRBJ2-7
CDR3aa: CASKGQGLYEQYF
CDR3nt: TGTGCCAGCAAGGGACAGGGCTTATACGAGCAGTACTTC

v_gene: TRBV7-2
d_gene: .
abundance: .
j_gene: TRBJ2-3
CDR3aa: CASSWLPTDTQYF
CDR3nt: TGTGCCAGCAGCTGGCTTCCTACAGATACGCAGTATTTT

v_gene: TRBV6-1
d_gene: .
abundance: few
j_gene: TRBJ2-1
CDR3aa: CASRRKDTYNEQFF
CDR3nt: TGTGCCAGCAGGCGGAAGGACACCTACAATGAGCAGTTCTTC

v_gene: TRBV6-1
d_gene: TRBD1
abundance: few
j_gene: TRBJ1-4
CDR3aa: CASSQTGSNEKLFF
CDR3nt: TGTGCCAGCAGTCAGACAGGGTCGAATGAAAAACTGTTTTTT

v_gene: TRBV12-3/TRBV12-4
d_gene: TRBD1
abundance: few
j_gene: TRBJ1-3
CDR3aa: CASRLAGGYKAIYF
CDR3nt: TGTGCCAGCAGATTAGCAGGGGGCTACAAGGCCATATATTTT

v_gene: TRBV20-1
d_gene: .
abundance: once
j_gene: TRBJ2-3
CDR3aa: CSASGASTDTQYF
CDR3nt: TGCAGTGCTAGCGGAGCTAGCACAGATACGCAGTATTTT

v_gene: TRBV19
d_gene: TRBD1
abundance: few
j_gene: TRBJ2-7
CDR3aa: CASIRQGTGEQYF
CDR3nt: TGTGCCAGTATCCGACAGGGGACGGGAGAGCAGTACTTC

v_gene: TRBV18
d_gene: .
abundance: .
j_gene: TRBJ1-1
CDR3aa: CASSPLPGSDTEAFF
CDR3nt: TGTGCCAGCTCACCACTACCAGGGTCGGACACTGAAGCTTTCTTT

v_gene: TRBV28
d_gene: .
abundance: large
j_gene: TRBJ2-7
CDR3aa: CASSLSGKVSYEQYF
CDR3nt: TGTGCCAGCAGTTTATCAGGCAAGGTATCCTACGAGCAGTACTTC

v_gene: TRBV2
d_gene: .
abundance: medium-sized
j_gene: TRBJ2-2
CDR3aa: CASSEGRAGVTGELFF
CDR3nt: TGTGCCAGCAGCGAAGGCAGGGCTGGAGTGACCGGGGAGCTGTTTTTT

v_gene: TRBV20-1
d_gene: .
abundance: .
j_gene: TRBJ1-1
CDR3aa: CSAAGFRAGTEAFF
CDR3nt: TGCAGTGCTGCAGGATTCAGAGCCGGCACTGAAGCTTTCTTT

v_gene: TRBV20-1
d_gene: TRBD2
abundance: .
j_gene: TRBJ2-5
CDR3aa: CSARMTSGLQETQYF
CDR3nt: TGCAGTGCTAGAATGACTAGCGGCCTCCAAGAGACCCAGTACTTC

v_gene: TRBV27
d_gene: TRBD2
abundance: .
j_gene: TRBJ2-7
CDR3aa: CASKLSPGLANEQYF
CDR3nt: TGTGCCAGCAAGTTGTCGCCGGGACTAGCAAACGAGCAGTACTTC

v_gene: TRBV7-9
d_gene: .
abundance: .
j_gene: TRBJ2-7
CDR3aa: CASSHGHQSYEQYF
CDR3nt: TGTGCCAGCAGCCATGGACATCAGTCCTACGAGCAGTACTTC